The 2 T cell receptor beta chains below come from one sample, sequenced in a study of T-cell reconstitution after alpha-beta-depleted transplantation in children. Preparation of the TCRbeta library was carried out with unique molecular identifiers. A single record per CDR3 protein comes from TCRdb applying MiXCR to the PCR reads. The data contain about 500,000 distinct CDR3 sequences, roughly 33% of them seen just once; the ten biggest clones take up around 2.4%. The specimen was PBMCs from the stem cell graft donor, collected from the stem cell graft. These receptors all come from a human donor who donated a stem cell graft to a child with aplastic anemia.

This chain links TRBV5-1 with TRBJ2-7; tentatively, D is TRBD2 (5 bases). This CDR3 spans 14 amino acids. V gave up 1 base and J gave up 5 bases, with 13 bases separating them. Germline-derived CDR1 and CDR2 are SGHRS and YFSETQ. The CDR3 sequence is CASSLREKYNEQYV. Written as DNA, the CDR3 is TGCGCCAGCAGCTTGAGGGAGAAATATAACGAGCAGTACGTC.

The V gene is TRBV12-3 or TRBV12-4, the J gene TRBJ1-4; possibly TRBD1 for D (6 bases). CDR3 length: 14 residues. With 6 bases removed from V and 10 bases from J, the gap between germline ends came to 18 bases. For the CDR3, the DNA is TGTGCCAGCAGCCCCGCCGGGACACTTGGAAAACTGTTTTTT. It codes for CASSPAGTLGKLFF.